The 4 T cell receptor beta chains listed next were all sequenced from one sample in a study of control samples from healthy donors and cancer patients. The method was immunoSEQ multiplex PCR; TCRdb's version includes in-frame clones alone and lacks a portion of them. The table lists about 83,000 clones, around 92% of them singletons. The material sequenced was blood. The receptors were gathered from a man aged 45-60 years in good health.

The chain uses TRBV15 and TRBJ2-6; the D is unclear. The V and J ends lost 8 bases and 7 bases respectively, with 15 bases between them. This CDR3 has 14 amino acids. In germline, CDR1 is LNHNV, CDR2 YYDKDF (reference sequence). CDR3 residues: CATPDGVFANVLTF. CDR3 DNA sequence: TGTGCCACCCCGGACGGCGTCTTTGCCAACGTCCTGACTTTC.

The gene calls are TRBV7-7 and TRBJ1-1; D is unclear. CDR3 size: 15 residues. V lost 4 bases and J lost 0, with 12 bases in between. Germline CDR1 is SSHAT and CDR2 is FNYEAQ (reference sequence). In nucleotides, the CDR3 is TGTGCCAGCAGCTCCGAGTCGTTCCTGAACACTGAAGCTTTCTTT. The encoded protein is CASSSESFLNTEAFF.

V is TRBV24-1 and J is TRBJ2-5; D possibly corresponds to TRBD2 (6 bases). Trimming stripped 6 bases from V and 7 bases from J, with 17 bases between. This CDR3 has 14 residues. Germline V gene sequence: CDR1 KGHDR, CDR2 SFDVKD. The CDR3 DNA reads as TGTGCCACCAGTCATTGGGAGGAGTCGGGGACCCAGTACTTC. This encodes CATSHWEESGTQYF.

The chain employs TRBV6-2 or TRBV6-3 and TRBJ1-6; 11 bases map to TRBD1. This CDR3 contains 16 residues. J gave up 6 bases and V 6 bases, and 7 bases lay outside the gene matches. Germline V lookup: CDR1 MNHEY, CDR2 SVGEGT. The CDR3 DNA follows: TGTGCCAGCAGCCTTTTGGGACAGGGGGGTAATTCACCCCTCCACTTT. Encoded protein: CASSLLGQGGNSPLHF.